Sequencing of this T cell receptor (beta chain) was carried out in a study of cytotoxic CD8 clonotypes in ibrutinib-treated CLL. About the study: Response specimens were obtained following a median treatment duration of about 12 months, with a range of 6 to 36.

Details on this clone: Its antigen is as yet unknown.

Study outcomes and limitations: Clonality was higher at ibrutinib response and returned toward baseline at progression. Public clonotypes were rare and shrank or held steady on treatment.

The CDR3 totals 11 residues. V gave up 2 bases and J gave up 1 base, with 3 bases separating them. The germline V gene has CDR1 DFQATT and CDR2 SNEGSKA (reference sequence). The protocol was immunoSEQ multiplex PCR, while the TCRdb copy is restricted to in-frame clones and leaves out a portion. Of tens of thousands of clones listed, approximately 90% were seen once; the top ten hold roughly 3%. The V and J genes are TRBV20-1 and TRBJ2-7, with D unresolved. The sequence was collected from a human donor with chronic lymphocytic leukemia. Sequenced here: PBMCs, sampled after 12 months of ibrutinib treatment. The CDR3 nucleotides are TGCAGTGCTAGATCTTCCTACGAGCAGTACTTC. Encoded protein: CSARSSYEQYF.